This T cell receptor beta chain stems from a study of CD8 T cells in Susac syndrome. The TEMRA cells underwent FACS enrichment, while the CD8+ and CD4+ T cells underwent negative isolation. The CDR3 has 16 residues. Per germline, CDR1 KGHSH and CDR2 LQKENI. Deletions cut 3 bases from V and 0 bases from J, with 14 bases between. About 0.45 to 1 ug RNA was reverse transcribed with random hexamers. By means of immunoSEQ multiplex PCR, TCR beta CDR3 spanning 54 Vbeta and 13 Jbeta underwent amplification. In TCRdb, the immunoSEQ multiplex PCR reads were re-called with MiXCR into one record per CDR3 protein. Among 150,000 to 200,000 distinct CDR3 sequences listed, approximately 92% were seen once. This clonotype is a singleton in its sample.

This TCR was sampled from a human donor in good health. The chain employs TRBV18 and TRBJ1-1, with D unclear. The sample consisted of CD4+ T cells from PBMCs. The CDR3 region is CASSPIDYQLNTEAFF. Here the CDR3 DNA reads TGTGCCAGCTCACCGATCGATTATCAGTTGAACACTGAAGCTTTCTTT. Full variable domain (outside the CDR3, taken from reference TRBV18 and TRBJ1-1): NAGVMQNPRHLVRRRGQEARLRCSPMKGHSHVYWYRQLPEEGLKFMVYLQKENIIDESGMPKERFSAEFPKEGPSILRIQQVVRGDSAAYFCASSPIDYQLNTEAFFGQGTRLTVV.